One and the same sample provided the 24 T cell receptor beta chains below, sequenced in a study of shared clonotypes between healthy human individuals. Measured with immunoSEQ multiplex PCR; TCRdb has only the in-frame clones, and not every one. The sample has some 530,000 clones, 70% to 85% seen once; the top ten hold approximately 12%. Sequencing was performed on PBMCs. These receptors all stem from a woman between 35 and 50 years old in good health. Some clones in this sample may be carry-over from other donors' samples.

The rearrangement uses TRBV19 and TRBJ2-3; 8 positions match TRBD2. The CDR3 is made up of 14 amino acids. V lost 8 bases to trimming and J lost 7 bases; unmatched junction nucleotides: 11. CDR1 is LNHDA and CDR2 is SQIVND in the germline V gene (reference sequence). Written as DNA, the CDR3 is TGTGCCAGTCTTCAAGCGGGAGAGCTAAATACGCAGTATTTT. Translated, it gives CASLQAGELNTQYF. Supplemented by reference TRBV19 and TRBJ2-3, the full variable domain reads DGGITQSPKYLFRKEGQNVTLSCEQNLNHDAMYWYRQDPGQGLRLIYYSQIVNDFQKGDIAEGYSVSREKKESFPLTVTSAQKNPTAFYLCASLQAGELNTQYFGPGTRLTVL.

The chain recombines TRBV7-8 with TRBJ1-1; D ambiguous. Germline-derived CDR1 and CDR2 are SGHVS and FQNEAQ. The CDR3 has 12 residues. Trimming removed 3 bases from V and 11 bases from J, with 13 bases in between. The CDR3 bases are TGTGCCAGCAGCTTGGTTTCAGAGGTGGCTTTCTTT. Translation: CASSLVSEVAFF.

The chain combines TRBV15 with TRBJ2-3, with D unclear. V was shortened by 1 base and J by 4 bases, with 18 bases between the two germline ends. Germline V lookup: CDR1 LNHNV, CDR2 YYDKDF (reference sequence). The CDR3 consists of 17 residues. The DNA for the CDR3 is TGTGCCACCAGCAGAGTGCCTGCCCAAAAACGACCAGATACGCAGTATTTT. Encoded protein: CATSRVPAQKRPDTQYF.

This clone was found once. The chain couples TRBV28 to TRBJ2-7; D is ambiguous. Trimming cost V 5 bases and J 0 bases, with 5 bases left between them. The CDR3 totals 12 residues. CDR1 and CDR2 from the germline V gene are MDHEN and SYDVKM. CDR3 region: CASSPYSYEQYF. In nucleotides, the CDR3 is TGTGCCAGCAGTCCCTACTCCTACGAGCAGTACTTC.

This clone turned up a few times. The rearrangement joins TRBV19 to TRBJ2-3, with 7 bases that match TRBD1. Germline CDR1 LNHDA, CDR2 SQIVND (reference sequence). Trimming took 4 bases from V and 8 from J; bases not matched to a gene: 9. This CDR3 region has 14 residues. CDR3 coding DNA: TGTGCCAGTAGTACCGGGACAGCCACCTTTACGCAGTATTTT. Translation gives CASSTGTATFTQYF.

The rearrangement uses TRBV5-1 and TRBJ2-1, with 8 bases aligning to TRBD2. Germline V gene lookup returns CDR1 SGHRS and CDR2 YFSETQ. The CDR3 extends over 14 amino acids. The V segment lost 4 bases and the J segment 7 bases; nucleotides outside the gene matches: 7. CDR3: CASSPFLAGNEQFF. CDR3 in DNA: TGCGCCAGCAGCCCATTCTTAGCGGGAAATGAGCAGTTCTTC.

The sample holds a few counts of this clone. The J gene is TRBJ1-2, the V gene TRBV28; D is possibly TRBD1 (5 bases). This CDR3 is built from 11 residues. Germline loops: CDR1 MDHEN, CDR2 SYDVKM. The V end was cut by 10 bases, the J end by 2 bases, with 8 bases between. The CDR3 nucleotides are TGTGCCATCAGGGTCAACTATGGCTACACCTTC. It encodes CAIRVNYGYTF.

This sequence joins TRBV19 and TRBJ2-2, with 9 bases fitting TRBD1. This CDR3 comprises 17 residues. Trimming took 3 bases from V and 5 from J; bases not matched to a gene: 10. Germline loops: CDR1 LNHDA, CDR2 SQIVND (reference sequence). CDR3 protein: CASSMGKWDRATGELFF. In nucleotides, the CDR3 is TGTGCCAGTAGTATGGGGAAATGGGACAGGGCTACCGGGGAGCTGTTTTTT.

The CDR3 DNA is TGTGCCAGCAGCTTAAACTCTGGAATTAGCACAGATACGCAGTATTTT. Its protein product is CASSLNSGISTDTQYF. The V gene is TRBV7-3, the J gene TRBJ2-3, with no clear D. Per germline, CDR1 SGHTA and CDR2 FQGTGA. This CDR3 contains 16 residues. V was cut by 1 base and J by 0 bases, with 11 bases left in between. Full variable domain (remainder filled in from reference TRBV7-3 and TRBJ2-3): GAGVSQTPSNKVTEKGKYVELRCDPISGHTALYWYRQSLGQGPEFLIYFQGTGAADDSGLPNDRFFAVRPEGSVSTLKIQRTERGDSAVYLCASSLNSGISTDTQYFGPGTRLTVL.

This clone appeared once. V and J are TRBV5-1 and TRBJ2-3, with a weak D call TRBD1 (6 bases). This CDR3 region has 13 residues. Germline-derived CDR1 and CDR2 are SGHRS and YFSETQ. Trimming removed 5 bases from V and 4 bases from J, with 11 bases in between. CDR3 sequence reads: CASREAGADTQYF. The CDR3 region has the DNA TGCGCCAGCAGAGAGGCAGGGGCAGATACGCAGTATTTT.

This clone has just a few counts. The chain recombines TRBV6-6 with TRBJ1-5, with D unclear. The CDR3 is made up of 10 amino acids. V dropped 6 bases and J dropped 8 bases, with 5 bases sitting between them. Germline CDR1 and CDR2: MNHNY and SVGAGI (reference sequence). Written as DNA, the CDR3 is TGTGCCAGCAGCCGGGAGCCCCAGCATTTT. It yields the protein CASSREPQHF.

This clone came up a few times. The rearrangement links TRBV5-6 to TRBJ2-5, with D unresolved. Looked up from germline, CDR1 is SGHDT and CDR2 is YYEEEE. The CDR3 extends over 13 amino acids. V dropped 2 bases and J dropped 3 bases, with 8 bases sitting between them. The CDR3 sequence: CASSFSPKETQYF. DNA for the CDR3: TGTGCCAGCAGCTTCAGCCCGAAAGAGACCCAGTACTTC.

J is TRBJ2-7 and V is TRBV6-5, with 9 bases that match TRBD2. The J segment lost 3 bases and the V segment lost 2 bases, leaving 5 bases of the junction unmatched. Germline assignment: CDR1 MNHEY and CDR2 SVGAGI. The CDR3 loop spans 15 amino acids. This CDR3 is CASSYGAGGYYEQYF. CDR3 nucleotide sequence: TGTGCCAGCAGTTACGGCGCGGGAGGGTACTACGAGCAGTACTTC.

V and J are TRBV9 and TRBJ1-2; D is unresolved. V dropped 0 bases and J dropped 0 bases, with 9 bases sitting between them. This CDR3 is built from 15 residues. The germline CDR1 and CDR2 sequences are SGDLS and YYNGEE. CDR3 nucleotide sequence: TGTGCCAGCAGCGTAGATGCTAGAGCTAACTATGGCTACACCTTC. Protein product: CASSVDARANYGYTF.

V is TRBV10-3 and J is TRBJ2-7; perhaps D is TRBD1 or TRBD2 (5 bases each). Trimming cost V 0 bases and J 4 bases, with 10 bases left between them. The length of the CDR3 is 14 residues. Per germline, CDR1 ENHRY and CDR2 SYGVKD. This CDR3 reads CAISESGRNYEQYF. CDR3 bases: TGTGCCATCAGTGAGTCGGGACGGAATTACGAGCAGTACTTC.

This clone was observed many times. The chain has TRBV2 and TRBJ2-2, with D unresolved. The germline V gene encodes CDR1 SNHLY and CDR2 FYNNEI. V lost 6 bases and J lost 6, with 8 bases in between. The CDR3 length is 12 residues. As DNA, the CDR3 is TGTGCCAGCAGCGCAGAGGCCGGGGAGCTGTTTTTT. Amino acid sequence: CASSAEAGELFF.

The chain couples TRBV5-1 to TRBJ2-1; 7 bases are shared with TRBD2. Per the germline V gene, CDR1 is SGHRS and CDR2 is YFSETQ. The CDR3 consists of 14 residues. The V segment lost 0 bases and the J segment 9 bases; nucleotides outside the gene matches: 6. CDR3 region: CASSLVAGEVEQFF. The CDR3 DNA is TGCGCCAGCAGCTTGGTTGCGGGAGAGGTTGAGCAGTTCTTC. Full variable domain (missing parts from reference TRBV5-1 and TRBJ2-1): KAGVTQTPRYLIKTRGQQVTLSCSPISGHRSVSWYQQTPGQGLQFLFEYFSETQRNKGNFPGRFSGRQFSNSRSEMNVSTLELGDSALYLCASSLVAGEVEQFFGPGTRLTVL.

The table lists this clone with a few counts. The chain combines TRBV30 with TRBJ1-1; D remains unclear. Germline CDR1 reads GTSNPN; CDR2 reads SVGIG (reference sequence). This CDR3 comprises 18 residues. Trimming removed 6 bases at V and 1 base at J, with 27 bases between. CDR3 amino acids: CACRKMRQASLGNTEAFF. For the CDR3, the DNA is TGTGCCTGCCGCAAAATGCGGCAGGCCTCGCTAGGGAACACTGAAGCTTTCTTT. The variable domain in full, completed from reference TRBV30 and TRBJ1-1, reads SQTIHQWPATLVQPVGSPLSLECTVEGTSNPNLYWYRQAAGRGLQLLFYSVGIGQISSEVPQNLSASRPQDRQFILSSKKLLLSDSGFYLCACRKMRQASLGNTEAFFGQGTRLTVV.

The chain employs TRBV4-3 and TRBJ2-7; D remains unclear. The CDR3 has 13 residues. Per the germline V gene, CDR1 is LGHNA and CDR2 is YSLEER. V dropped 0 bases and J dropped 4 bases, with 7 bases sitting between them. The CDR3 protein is CASSQDIGYEQYF. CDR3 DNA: TGCGCCAGCAGCCAAGATATCGGGTACGAGCAGTACTTC.

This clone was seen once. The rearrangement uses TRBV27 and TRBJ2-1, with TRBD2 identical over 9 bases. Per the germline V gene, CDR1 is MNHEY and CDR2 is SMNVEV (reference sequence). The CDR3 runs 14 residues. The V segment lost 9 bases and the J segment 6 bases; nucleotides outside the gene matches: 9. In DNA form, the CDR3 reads TGTGCCAGTGAAACAGCGGGAGGCTCCAATGAGCAGTTCTTC. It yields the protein CASETAGGSNEQFF.

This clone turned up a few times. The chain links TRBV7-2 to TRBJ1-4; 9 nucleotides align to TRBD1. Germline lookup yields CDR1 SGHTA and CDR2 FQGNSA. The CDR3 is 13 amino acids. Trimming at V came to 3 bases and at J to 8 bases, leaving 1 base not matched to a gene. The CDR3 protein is CASSFTGGEKLFF. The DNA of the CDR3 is TGTGCCAGCAGCTTTACAGGGGGCGAAAAACTGTTTTTT.

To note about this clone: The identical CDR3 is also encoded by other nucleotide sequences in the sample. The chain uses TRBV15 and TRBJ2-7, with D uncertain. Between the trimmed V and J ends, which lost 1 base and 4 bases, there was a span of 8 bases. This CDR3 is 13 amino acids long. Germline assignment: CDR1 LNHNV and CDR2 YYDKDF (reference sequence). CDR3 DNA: TGTGCCACCAGCAGAGCCCCTGGGTACGAGCAGTACTTC. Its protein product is CATSRAPGYEQYF.

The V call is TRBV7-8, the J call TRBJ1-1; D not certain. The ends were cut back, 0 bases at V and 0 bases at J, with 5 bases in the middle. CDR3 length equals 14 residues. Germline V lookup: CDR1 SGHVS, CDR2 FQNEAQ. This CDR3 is CASSLATLNTEAFF. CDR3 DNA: TGTGCCAGCAGCTTAGCTACCCTGAACACTGAAGCTTTCTTT.

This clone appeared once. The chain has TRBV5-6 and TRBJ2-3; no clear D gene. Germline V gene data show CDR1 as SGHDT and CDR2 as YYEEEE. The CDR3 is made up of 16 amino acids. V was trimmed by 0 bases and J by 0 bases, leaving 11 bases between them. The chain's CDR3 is CASSLEPGVSTDTQYF. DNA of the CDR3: TGTGCCAGCAGCTTGGAGCCCGGAGTTAGCACAGATACGCAGTATTTT. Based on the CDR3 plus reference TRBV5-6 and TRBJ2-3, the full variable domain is DAGVTQSPTHLIKTRGQQVTLRCSPKSGHDTVSWYQQALGQGPQFIFQYYEEEERQRGNFPDRFSGHQFPNYSSELNVNALLLGDSALYLCASSLEPGVSTDTQYFGPGTRLTVL.